One sample yielded the 32 T cell receptor beta chains listed below, sequenced in a study of OX40 agonist ivuxolimab in advanced cancers. This table comes from immunoSEQ multiplex PCR, and its TCRdb copy is limited to in-frame clones, with some not included. This sample carries over 55,000 clones, more than 85% of them seen once, and the ten largest clones take approximately 4%. Source: CD4+ or CD8+ T cells sorted from blood, taken in a trial of the OX40 agonist ivuxolimab. These receptors came from an adult with an advanced solid tumor such as melanoma, head and neck, liver or kidney cancer.

The chain combines TRBV11-3 with TRBJ2-7; TRBD1 aligns across 9 bases. Germline CDR1 reads SGHNT; CDR2 reads YENEEA. The CDR3 contains 16 residues. V was pared by 0 bases and J by 3 bases, with 6 bases of the junction left unmatched. The DNA for the CDR3 is TGTGCCAGCAGCTTAGACTCTGGGACAGGGAGCTACGAGCAGTACTTC. Translation: CASSLDSGTGSYEQYF.

J is TRBJ2-7 and V is TRBV18, with TRBD1 identical over 9 bases. The CDR3 consists of 13 residues. CDR1 KGHSH and CDR2 LQKENI come from the germline V gene. J was trimmed by 6 bases and V by 3 bases; bases with no gene match: 3. CDR3 protein: CASSPTTGGEQYF. CDR3 DNA: TGTGCCAGCTCACCGACGACAGGGGGCGAGCAGTACTTC.

The chain has TRBV7-2 and TRBJ2-2; 9 positions match TRBD1. With V trimmed by 4 bases and J by 5 bases, 5 bases remained unmatched. The CDR3 has 15 residues. Germline-derived CDR1 and CDR2 are SGHTA and FQGNSA. The CDR3 reads CASSSRTGETGELFF. The CDR3 coding sequence is TGTGCCAGCAGCTCTCGGACAGGGGAAACCGGGGAGCTGTTTTTT.

The chain couples TRBV7-2 to TRBJ1-5; the match to TRBD1 covers 7 bases. This CDR3 contains 15 residues. Germline CDR1 reads SGHTA; CDR2 reads FQGNSA. J was trimmed by 4 bases and V by 5 bases; bases with no gene match: 8. The CDR3: CASSLLGQVNQPQHF. The CDR3 nucleotides are TGTGCCAGCAGCCTACTTGGACAGGTTAATCAGCCCCAGCATTTT. The variable domain in full, with the rest retrieved from reference TRBV7-2 and TRBJ1-5, is GAGVSQSPSNKVTEKGKDVELRCDPISGHTALYWYRQSLGQGLEFLIYFQGNSAPDKSGLPSDRFSAERTGGSVSTLTIQRTQQEDSAVYLCASSLLGQVNQPQHFGDGTRLSIL.

This CDR3 is CASSEPPLVNTEAFF. In DNA form, the CDR3 reads TGTGCCAGCAGTGAACCCCCCCTTGTGAACACTGAAGCTTTCTTT. V usage is TRBV6-1 and J usage is TRBJ1-1; D gene unclear. The V end lost 2 bases, the J end lost 0 bases, and 10 bases lay between the germline ends. Per the germline V gene, CDR1 is MNHNS and CDR2 is SASEGT. The CDR3 covers 15 residues.

This clone appeared a single time. The CDR3 DNA sequence: TGTGCCATCAGTCGACAGGGGGAAAGAGGCTACACCTTC. This translates into CAISRQGERGYTF. The chain recombines TRBV10-3 with TRBJ1-2; 9 positions match TRBD1. From germline, CDR1 is ENHRY and CDR2 SYGVKD. This CDR3 region has 13 residues. The junction had 6 bases not matched to a gene; V was cut back by 5 bases and J by 8 bases.

The chain couples TRBV21-1 to TRBJ2-7; the D call of TRBD1 is as the table states it, not checked on the DNA. TRBV21-1 is shown as a pseudogene. The CDR3 contains 15 residues. Written as DNA, the CDR3 is TGTGCCAGCAGCAGAAGCAGGGGGCGCGAATACGAGCAGTACTTC. Amino acid sequence: CASSRSRGREYEQYF.

The chain couples TRBV4-1 to TRBJ2-2, with 8 bases aligning to TRBD1. This CDR3 comprises 16 residues. Germline-derived CDR1 and CDR2 are MGHRA and YSYEKL. The V segment lost 1 base and the J segment 6 bases; nucleotides outside the gene matches: 7. The CDR3 sequence is CASSQAGQGMSGELFF. In DNA form, the CDR3 reads TGCGCCAGCAGCCAAGCTGGACAGGGAATGTCCGGGGAGCTGTTTTTT.

This chain joins TRBV6-5 and TRBJ1-1; D unclear. Germline CDR1 is MNHEY and CDR2 is SVGAGI. This CDR3 comprises 14 residues. The V end was cut by 6 bases, the J end by 7 bases, with 18 bases between. CDR3 DNA: TGTGCCAGCAGGGGTCATATGTTTGCGCTTGAAGCTTTCTTT. Translated: CASRGHMFALEAFF.

This chain uses TRBV6-6 with TRBJ1-3; 10 positions match TRBD1. The CDR3 runs 16 residues. Trimming cost V 7 bases and J 4 bases; bases outside gene matches: 10. Germline V gives CDR1 MNHNY, CDR2 SVGAGI (reference sequence). The CDR3 DNA reads TGTGCCAGCACTCGTATGAGGGACAGGGGCGGAAACACCATATATTTT. Translated: CASTRMRDRGGNTIYF.

CDR3 protein: CASSLDLNQHTEAFF. The CDR3 coding sequence is TGTGCCAGCAGCTTAGACTTGAACCAACACACTGAAGCTTTCTTT. V usage is TRBV7-2 and J usage is TRBJ1-1; D not resolved. This CDR3 has 15 residues. CDR1 is SGHTA and CDR2 is FQGNSA in the germline V gene. The V and J ends lost 1 base and 3 bases respectively, with 12 bases between them.

V usage is TRBV7-8 and J usage is TRBJ1-1, with a weak D call TRBD1 (5 bases). Trimming stripped 5 bases from V and 1 base from J, with 11 bases between. CDR1 is SGHVS, CDR2 FQNEAQ, per germline. The CDR3 runs 14 residues. CDR3 sequence (DNA): TGTGCCAGCAGCCTATCCACAGGGAACACTGAAGCTTTCTTT. It translates to CASSLSTGNTEAFF.

This chain links TRBV10-3 with TRBJ1-2; the D is unclear. The V gene lost 3 bases and the J gene lost 2 bases, with 10 bases spanning the gap. The CDR3 runs 14 residues. Germline V gene lookup returns CDR1 ENHRY and CDR2 SYGVKD. The chain's CDR3 is CAISDRQMNYGYTF. In DNA, the CDR3 is TGTGCCATCAGTGATCGCCAGATGAACTATGGCTACACCTTC.

V and J are TRBV4-3 and TRBJ1-2, with a tentative D call TRBD1 (5 bases). V lost 0 bases, J lost 4 bases, and 18 bases lay in between. This CDR3 contains 17 residues. The germline CDR1 and CDR2 sequences are LGHNA and YSLEER. As DNA, the CDR3 is TGCGCCAGCAGCCAAGATTTGTTAGAGGGACCGCCCTATGGCTACACCTTC. It codes for CASSQDLLEGPPYGYTF.

This chain connects TRBV5-6 to TRBJ1-1; no firm D call. The germline V gene encodes CDR1 SGHDT and CDR2 YYEEEE. Trimming stripped 0 bases from V and 9 bases from J, with 9 bases between. There are 12 residues in the CDR3. CDR3 in DNA: TGTGCCAGCAGCTTGGAGGCTCAGAAAGCTTTCTTT. It translates to CASSLEAQKAFF.

This chain uses TRBV21-1 with TRBJ2-5. TRBV21-1 is shown as a pseudogene. This CDR3 contains 15 residues. As DNA, the CDR3 is TGTGCCAGCAGCCTCCACCTGGGTTTAACAGAGACCCAGTACTTC. This codes for CASSLHLGLTETQYF.

The chain links TRBV28 to TRBJ2-7; 11 bases map to TRBD1. The CDR3 consists of 16 residues. Germline assignment: CDR1 MDHEN and CDR2 SYDVKM. V was clipped by 6 bases and J by 3 bases; unmatched bases: 10. The CDR3 spells CASSLSGTGGYYEQYF. CDR3 nucleotides: TGTGCCAGCAGCCTCTCCGGGACAGGGGGATACTACGAGCAGTACTTC.

J is TRBJ2-2 and V is TRBV9; D tentatively reads TRBD1 or TRBD2 (5 bases each). Germline CDR1 is SGDLS and CDR2 is YYNGEE. Trimming took 2 bases from V and 5 from J, leaving 10 bases between them. The CDR3 has 14 residues. CDR3 coding DNA: TGTGCCAGCAGCGTGAGGGGTCCTACCGGGGAGCTGTTTTTT. It is translated as CASSVRGPTGELFF.

The chain joins TRBV28 to TRBJ1-5, with unresolved D. Trimming cost V 3 bases and J 4 bases, with 10 bases left between them. The germline gives CDR1 MDHEN, CDR2 SYDVKM. CDR3 size: 14 residues. The CDR3 sequence is CASSFYSANQPQHF. The CDR3 coding sequence is TGTGCCAGCAGTTTTTATTCGGCGAATCAGCCCCAGCATTTT.

The V call is TRBV7-2, the J call TRBJ1-5; a possible D gene is TRBD1 (6 bases). The germline CDR1 and CDR2 sequences are SGHTA and FQGNSA. V shed 3 bases and J shed 4 bases, with 10 bases lying between them. The CDR3 loop spans 14 amino acids. The CDR3 DNA sequence: TGTGCCAGCAGCTTTCCGGGACAAAATCAGCCCCAGCATTTT. Translation: CASSFPGQNQPQHF.

This chain connects TRBV6-5 to TRBJ1-4, with 9 nucleotides matching TRBD1. CDR1 is MNHEY, CDR2 SVGAGI, per germline. Trimming cost V 8 bases and J 5 bases; bases outside gene matches: 9. The CDR3 runs to 15 residues. For the CDR3, the DNA is TGTGCCAGCTCCATCCGGGACAGGGCAAATGAAAAACTGTTTTTT. It is translated as CASSIRDRANEKLFF.

This sequence joins TRBV7-2 and TRBJ2-1; D possibly matches TRBD1 or TRBD2 (6 bases each). The germline gives CDR1 SGHTA, CDR2 FQGNSA. V gave up 4 bases and J gave up 10 bases, with 17 bases separating them. The CDR3 extends over 14 amino acids. CDR3 coding DNA: TGTGCCAGCAGCTCTACGGGGGCAGGGCGAGAGCAGTTCTTC. The encoded protein is CASSSTGAGREQFF.

The V call is TRBV16, the J call TRBJ2-1, with D possibly matching TRBD1 (6 bases). Germline CDR1 reads KGHSY; CDR2 reads FQNENV. CDR3 size: 15 residues. Between the trimmed V and J ends, which lost 4 bases and 0 bases, there was a span of 10 bases. This chain's CDR3 is CASSLEGGSYNEQFF. The CDR3 DNA reads as TGTGCCAGCAGCCTCGAAGGGGGCTCCTACAATGAGCAGTTCTTC. Together with reference TRBV16 and TRBJ2-1, the CDR3 gives the full variable domain: GEEVAQTPKHLVRGEGQKAKLYCAPIKGHSYVFWYQQVLKNEFKFLISFQNENVFDETGMPKERFSAKCLPNSPCSLEIQATKLEDSAVYFCASSLEGGSYNEQFFGPGTRLTVL.

The CDR3 here is CASSLRRGTAYQGNQPQHF. In nucleotides, the CDR3 is TGTGCCAGCAGCCTCCGCCGAGGGACAGCCTATCAAGGCAATCAGCCCCAGCATTTT. The gene calls are TRBV7-8 and TRBJ1-5, with 7 bases that match TRBD1. The trim removed 5 bases at V and 2 bases at J, leaving 18 bases unmatched. Germline assignment: CDR1 SGHVS and CDR2 FQNEAQ. This CDR3 has 19 amino acids.

The chain carries TRBV7-3 and TRBJ1-6; D is unclear. CDR3 length: 12 residues. CDR1 is SGHTA and CDR2 is FQGTGA in the germline V gene. Trimming cost V 5 bases and J 10 bases, with 9 bases left between them. Here the CDR3 DNA reads TGTGCCAGCAGCGCCCTAATATCACCCCTCCACTTT. Its translation: CASSALISPLHF. Drawing the rest from reference TRBV7-3 and TRBJ1-6, the complete variable domain is GAGVSQTPSNKVTEKGKYVELRCDPISGHTALYWYRQSLGQGPEFLIYFQGTGAADDSGLPNDRFFAVRPEGSVSTLKIQRTERGDSAVYLCASSALISPLHFGNGTRLTVT.

Only one count was recorded for this clone. The chain uses TRBV5-1 and TRBJ2-2; 10 positions agree with TRBD1. The CDR3 extends over 14 amino acids. V was clipped by 4 bases and J by 13 bases; unmatched bases: 10. Germline V gives CDR1 SGHRS, CDR2 YFSETQ. CDR3: CASSRGQGTSRLFF. The CDR3 bases are TGCGCCAGCAGCCGGGGACAGGGGACATCTAGGCTGTTTTTT.

The V and J genes are TRBV10-3 and TRBJ2-5, with 8 bases identical to TRBD2. The J call may be wrong; the DNA end is better matched by TRBJ2-7. Per the germline V gene, CDR1 is ENHRY and CDR2 is SYGVKD. CDR3 length: 13 amino acids. The CDR3 coding sequence is TGTGCCATCAGTGTTGCGGGGGGATACGAGCAGTACTTC. Amino acid sequence: CAISVAGGYEQYF.

The chain carries TRBV2 and TRBJ1-1, with D perhaps matching TRBD1 (6 bases). Germline V gene lookup returns CDR1 SNHLY and CDR2 FYNNEI. The CDR3 contains 14 residues. The V end was cut by 5 bases, the J end by 4 bases, with 14 bases between. The DNA for the CDR3 is TGTGCCAGCAGTTCACAGGGATCGGGCACTGAAGCTTTCTTT. It specifies CASSSQGSGTEAFF.

This clone was seen only once. V gene TRBV7-2 combines with J gene TRBJ1-4; D is perhaps TRBD1 (6 bases). Germline lookup yields CDR1 SGHTA and CDR2 FQGNSA. CDR3 length: 15 residues. V gave up 1 base and J gave up 5 bases, with 11 bases separating them. The CDR3 loop is CASSLGTEWNEKLFF. CDR3 coding DNA: TGTGCCAGCAGCTTAGGGACAGAGTGGAATGAAAAACTGTTTTTT.

The J gene is TRBJ2-7, the V gene TRBV5-1, with D possibly TRBD2 on 5 matching bases. CDR1 is SGHRS, CDR2 YFSETQ, per germline. The ends were cut back, 3 bases at V and 3 bases at J, with 13 bases in the middle. This CDR3 has 14 residues. This CDR3 is CASSSPGSVYEQYF. DNA of the CDR3: TGCGCCAGCAGCTCCCCGGGGTCCGTCTACGAGCAGTACTTC.

The V and J genes are TRBV7-8 and TRBJ1-6, with D unclear. CDR1 is SGHVS, CDR2 FQNEAQ, per germline. Trimming took 2 bases from V and 10 from J, leaving 6 bases between them. CDR3 length equals 12 residues. CDR3 sequence: CASSLYESPLHF. The CDR3 region has the DNA TGTGCCAGCAGCTTATACGAGTCACCCCTCCACTTT. Together with reference TRBV7-8 and TRBJ1-6, the CDR3 gives the full variable domain: GAGVSQSPRYKVAKRGQDVALRCDPISGHVSLFWYQQALGQGPEFLTYFQNEAQLDKSGLPSDRFFAERPEGSVSTLKIQRTQQEDSAVYLCASSLYESPLHFGNGTRLTVT.

The chain carries TRBV5-4 and TRBJ2-3, with TRBD2 matching 14 bases. V lost 4 bases and J lost 1; bases outside the gene matches: 2. Per germline, CDR1 SGHNT and CDR2 YYREEE (reference sequence). This CDR3 contains 16 residues. The CDR3 DNA reads as TGTGCCAGCAGCACGGGACTAGCGGGGGGCACAGATACGCAGTATTTT. Its translation: CASSTGLAGGTDTQYF.